This TCR beta chain was observed in a study of cytomegalovirus exposure and HLA in healthy donors. The PCR was carried out with 60 Vbeta primers and 13 Jbeta primers. TCRdb's table, derived via immunoSEQ multiplex PCR, lists solely in-frame clones and lacks some. The sample lists about 190,000 clones; more than 60% were seen once. In germline, CDR1 is MNHEY, CDR2 SVGAGI. J gave up 4 bases and V 5 bases, and 7 bases lay outside the gene matches. This CDR3 region has 15 residues. The receptor was isolated from a woman in her twenties or thirties in good health and CMV-seropositive. The chain uses TRBV6-5 and TRBJ2-7; 11 bases match TRBD1. The sequenced sample consisted of PBMCs. The CDR3 sequence: CASSRRTGGGYEQYF. Written as DNA, the CDR3 is TGTGCCAGCAGTCGTAGGACAGGGGGCGGGTACGAGCAGTACTTC.